Following are 3 T cell receptor beta chains from one sample sequenced in a study of regulatory T cells in long-lasting Graves disease. Time point: persistent/refractory GD, antithyroid drugs over 5 years with positive TRAb. PBMC-extracted RNA yielded the TCR library. Combining iRepertoire HTBI primers with Arm-PCR of CDR3 regions, the authors built TCR beta libraries. Using its own MiXCR run on the multiplex PCR reads, TCRdb lists one record per CDR3 protein. Here the sample spans about 300,000 distinct CDR3 sequences, more than 20% being singletons. The source was peripheral blood mononuclear cells (PBMCs), collected when the disease was refractory, from a patient treated with antithyroid drugs. The receptor set was obtained from a female donor with Graves disease.

The sample holds a few counts of this clonotype. The V call is TRBV20-1, the J call TRBJ1-4; the D gene is possibly TRBD1 (6 bases). Trimming took off 0 bases at V and 5 bases at J, with 13 bases between the two ends. Germline V CDR1 and CDR2: DFQATT, SNEGSKA (reference sequence). The length of the CDR3 is 15 residues. The CDR3 DNA reads TGCAGTGCTAGAGATTATACAGGGCGAAATGAAAAACTGTTTTTT. The encoded protein is CSARDYTGRNEKLFF.

Many counts were recorded for this clonotype. The V and J genes are TRBV28 and TRBJ1-5; tentatively, D is TRBD1 (5 bases). V shed 1 base and J shed 3 bases, with 10 bases lying between them. The CDR3 is 15 amino acids. Germline V gene sequence: CDR1 MDHEN, CDR2 SYDVKM. This CDR3 is CASSLSRTFNQPQHF. The CDR3 DNA sequence: TGTGCCAGCAGTTTATCCCGGACATTCAATCAGCCCCAGCATTTT.

This chain uses TRBV4-3 with TRBJ2-7, with a tentative D call TRBD1 (6 bases). V lost 0 bases, J lost 0 bases, and 9 bases lay in between. Looked up from germline, CDR1 is LGHNA and CDR2 is YSLEER. The CDR3 is 15 amino acids. The CDR3 loop reads CASSQDRGGSYEQYF. CDR3 DNA sequence: TGCGCCAGCAGCCAAGATCGAGGGGGCTCCTACGAGCAGTACTTC.